Described below is a single T cell receptor (beta chain) sequence and its context. The antigen remains undetermined. The length of the CDR3 is 16 residues. CDR1 SGHVS and CDR2 FQNEAQ come from the germline V gene. V lost 2 bases to trimming and J lost 5 bases, with 19 bases between them. These data belong to a study of Tregs in tolerant kidney transplant recipients. Unstimulated regulatory T cells (CD4+CD25+CD127-), CD4+CD25- non-regulatory cells, CD4 and CD8 cells were FACS-sorted from thawed PBMCs. Study results and limitations: Few patients were studied, so findings need validation in larger groups.

Clones were read by immunoSEQ multiplex PCR, and TCRdb kept only the in-frame ones, dropping some. Among around 120,000 clones listed, 92% were seen once. This sequence was found in a human donor in good health. Sequences were obtained from CD4+ T cells from blood. This chain joins TRBV7-8 and TRBJ2-7, with D tentatively TRBD1 (7 bases). The CDR3 coding sequence is TGTGCCAGCAGCTTATGGTTCAGGGGGAGGAAGGACGAGCAGTACTTC. Protein product: CASSLWFRGRKDEQYF.